The 23 T cell receptor beta chains presented below share a single source sample, sequenced in a study of CD8+ T cells in alopecia areata. TCR sequencing used cDNA made by reverse transcription of extracted RNA. Measured with immunoSEQ multiplex PCR; TCRdb has only the in-frame clones, and not every one. Of 170,000 or so clones in the sample, around 60% were seen once. As for treatment: oral pan-JAK inhibitor, 5-10 mg twice daily. Sequenced here: CD8+ T cells sorted from blood, sampled at week 24, from a patient treated with tofacitinib. These receptors came from a human donor with alopecia areata.

This clone appeared a single time. The chain employs TRBV30 and TRBJ2-7; D possibly uses TRBD1 or TRBD2 (6 bases each). The germline gives CDR1 GTSNPN, CDR2 SVGIG (reference sequence). V dropped 3 bases and J dropped 3 bases, with 9 bases sitting between them. This CDR3 comprises 12 residues. The CDR3 protein is CAWSGGHYEQYF. The CDR3 DNA reads as TGTGCCTGGAGCGGGGGCCACTACGAGCAGTACTTC.

This chain uses TRBV4-1 with TRBJ2-5; D unresolved. Trimming removed 1 base at V and 1 base at J, with 7 bases between. Germline loops: CDR1 MGHRA, CDR2 YSYEKL. The CDR3 consists of 14 residues. This chain's CDR3 is CASSQVDGQETQYF. Written as DNA, the CDR3 is TGCGCCAGCAGCCAAGTAGATGGCCAAGAGACCCAGTACTTC.

J is TRBJ1-5 and V is TRBV18; the match to TRBD1 covers 10 bases. The length of the CDR3 is 15 residues. From germline, CDR1 is KGHSH and CDR2 LQKENI. Trimming cost V 8 bases and J 7 bases; bases outside gene matches: 11. CDR3 region: CASSRDRGREQPQHF. The CDR3, as DNA: TGTGCCAGCAGCCGGGACAGGGGAAGGGAACAGCCCCAGCATTTT.

The table lists this clone with a few counts. V gene TRBV6-5 combines with J gene TRBJ2-5, with D possibly TRBD1 on 6 matching bases. The end of the DNA fits TRBJ2-7 better, so the J call may be wrong. The CDR3 runs to 13 residues. Germline V lookup: CDR1 MNHEY, CDR2 SVGAGI. CDR3 protein: CASSPGHSYEQYF. CDR3 nucleotide sequence: TGTGCCAGCAGTCCGGGACACTCCTACGAGCAGTACTTC.

This clone was seen only once. The rearrangement links TRBV23-1 to TRBJ2-7, with TRBD1 matching 8 bases. TRBV23-1 carries the ORF label, with uncertain function. After removal of 8 bases from V and 2 bases from J, the junction contained 2 bases not matched to a gene. This CDR3 spans 12 amino acids. The chain's CDR3 is CASGGQAYEQYF. As DNA, the CDR3 is TGCGCCAGCGGGGGACAGGCCTACGAGCAGTACTTC.

This chain connects TRBV5-1 to TRBJ2-7; TRBD1 matches 10 bases. Unmatched junction bases numbered 7, after V lost 4 bases and J lost 3 bases. This CDR3 is 15 amino acids long. CDR1 and CDR2 (germline): SGHRS, YFSETQ. CDR3 in DNA: TGCGCCAGCAGCAGAGGACAGGGGGGGCTCTACGAGCAGTACTTC. This sequence encodes CASSRGQGGLYEQYF.

The rearrangement links TRBV28 to TRBJ2-3; D is unresolved. There are 17 residues in the CDR3. Germline CDR1 and CDR2: MDHEN and SYDVKM. Trimming pared 3 bases from V and 0 bases from J, leaving 16 bases between. CDR3 in amino acids: CASSLPYPEESTDTQYF. The CDR3 DNA follows: TGTGCCAGCAGTTTGCCCTACCCGGAAGAAAGCACAGATACGCAGTATTTT.

The rearrangement joins TRBV19 to TRBJ2-1; D uncertain. CDR3 size: 13 residues. Trimming removed 6 bases at V and 10 bases at J, with 16 bases between. From germline, CDR1 is LNHDA and CDR2 SQIVND (reference sequence). The CDR3 nucleotides are TGTGCCAGTAGCCAACCCCCGGTTGAGGAGCAGTTCTTC. As protein: CASSQPPVEEQFF.

This chain uses TRBV27 with TRBJ1-1; D is undetermined. The CDR3 length is 13 residues. Trimming stripped 1 base from V and 2 bases from J, with 5 bases between. Germline V CDR1 and CDR2: MNHEY, SMNVEV (reference sequence). This CDR3 reads CASSLYSNTEAFF. The DNA of the CDR3 is TGTGCCAGCAGTTTATACAGTAACACTGAAGCTTTCTTT.

This clone occurred once. V usage is TRBV5-1 and J usage is TRBJ1-2, with TRBD1 matching over 7 bases. The germline CDR1 and CDR2 sequences are SGHRS and YFSETQ. J gave up 4 bases and V 4 bases, and 4 bases lay outside the gene matches. The length of the CDR3 is 13 residues. CDR3: CASSPGGIYGYTF. The DNA for the CDR3 is TGCGCCAGCAGCCCAGGGGGAATCTATGGCTACACCTTC.

CDR3 coding DNA: TGCAGCGTTGTTATAGCGACAAACTACAATGAGCAGTTCTTC. Amino acids: CSVVIATNYNEQFF. The V and J genes are TRBV29-1 and TRBJ2-1, with D maybe TRBD2 (5 bases). This CDR3 contains 14 residues. Looked up from germline, CDR1 is SQVTM and CDR2 is ANQGSEA. V was pared by 4 bases and J by 3 bases, with 13 bases between.

This chain links TRBV7-9 with TRBJ2-1, with 10 positions matching TRBD2. CDR3 size: 15 residues. The J segment lost 5 bases and the V segment lost 6 bases, leaving 7 bases of the junction unmatched. The germline gives CDR1 SEHNR, CDR2 FQNEAQ (reference sequence). CDR3 in amino acids: CASRDGTSANNEQFF. The CDR3 DNA reads as TGTGCCAGCAGAGACGGGACTAGCGCGAACAATGAGCAGTTCTTC.

This chain joins TRBV27 and TRBJ1-3; maybe TRBD1 (5 bases). The CDR3 runs 17 residues. The V gene's germline CDR1 is MNHEY and CDR2 SMNVEV (reference sequence). V was pared by 0 bases and J by 0 bases, with 12 bases between. CDR3 nucleotide sequence: TGTGCCAGCAGTTTATCGATCGGGAGGGGCTCTGGAAACACCATATATTTT. It is translated as CASSLSIGRGSGNTIYF.

Regarding this clone: The identical CDR3 is also encoded by other nucleotide sequences in the sample. V usage is TRBV5-1 and J usage is TRBJ2-5, with 9 bases that match TRBD1. The CDR3 consists of 14 residues. Germline V gene sequence: CDR1 SGHRS, CDR2 YFSETQ. With V trimmed by 4 bases and J by 2 bases, 3 bases remained unmatched. The CDR3 DNA is TGCGCCAGCAGCCTGGACAGGGGACAAGAGACCCAGTACTTC. Translating gives CASSLDRGQETQYF.

The rearrangement links TRBV29-1 to TRBJ2-2; 9 nucleotides line up with TRBD1. The trim removed 6 bases at V and 5 bases at J, leaving 10 bases unmatched. Germline CDR1 is SQVTM and CDR2 is ANQGSEA. The CDR3 consists of 15 residues. The CDR3 DNA is TGCAGCGTCGCTAATCCGGGACAGGGTACCGGGGAGCTGTTTTTT. It translates to CSVANPGQGTGELFF.

This clone has just a few counts. The CDR3 region has the DNA TGTGCCAGCAGCTTGGGGACAGGCGCCAATCAGCCCCAGCATTTT. Translating it yields CASSLGTGANQPQHF. This chain connects TRBV5-6 to TRBJ1-5; 7 positions match TRBD1. The germline CDR1 and CDR2 sequences are SGHDT and YYEEEE. J was trimmed by 3 bases and V by 0 bases; bases with no gene match: 3. The CDR3 is 15 amino acids. Full variable domain (remainder filled in from reference TRBV5-6 and TRBJ1-5): DAGVTQSPTHLIKTRGQQVTLRCSPKSGHDTVSWYQQALGQGPQFIFQYYEEEERQRGNFPDRFSGHQFPNYSSELNVNALLLGDSALYLCASSLGTGANQPQHFGDGTRLSIL.

V and J are TRBV2 and TRBJ2-3; possible D gene TRBD2, 6 bases. The CDR3 extends over 14 amino acids. Germline assignment: CDR1 SNHLY and CDR2 FYNNEI. Trimming shortened V by 7 bases and J by 4 bases, and 15 bases separated the two germline ends. This CDR3 reads CASTPGVRADTQYF. CDR3 sequence (DNA): TGTGCCAGCACGCCGGGAGTTAGGGCAGATACGCAGTATTTT.

The rearrangement links TRBV4-1 to TRBJ2-1; 8 bases line up with TRBD2. This CDR3 is 15 amino acids long. The germline V gene has CDR1 MGHRA and CDR2 YSYEKL. Unmatched junction bases numbered 8, after V lost 1 base and J lost 9 bases. The CDR3 bases are TGCGCCAGCAGCCAAGCTAATAGCGGGGTCGCTGAGCAGTTCTTC. Translating it yields CASSQANSGVAEQFF.

The genes are TRBV30 and TRBJ2-1; weak D call: TRBD2 (5 bases). The CDR3 sequence is 14 residues long. V shed 3 bases and J shed 4 bases, with 13 bases lying between them. The germline V gene has CDR1 GTSNPN and CDR2 SVGIG (reference sequence). The CDR3 nucleotides read TGTGCCTGGAGGGCTAGCTGGGGTTACAATGAGCAGTTCTTC. Protein product: CAWRASWGYNEQFF.

The genes are TRBV30 and TRBJ1-6; tentatively, D is TRBD1 (6 bases). Germline V gives CDR1 GTSNPN, CDR2 SVGIG (reference sequence). Deletions cut 2 bases from V and 7 bases from J, with 12 bases between. CDR3 length: 14 amino acids. CDR3: CAWSPPDRNSPLHF. The CDR3 nucleotides read TGTGCCTGGAGTCCCCCGGACAGAAATTCACCCCTCCACTTT.

The chain couples TRBV5-1 to TRBJ1-1; 7 positions match TRBD1. Germline values: CDR1 SGHRS, CDR2 YFSETQ. The CDR3 runs 13 residues. V was pared by 4 bases and J by 8 bases, with 8 bases of the junction left unmatched. CDR3 DNA sequence: TGCGCCAGCAGCATTTACCGGGACAGAGAAGCTTTCTTT. Amino acid sequence: CASSIYRDREAFF.

The chain links TRBV14 to TRBJ2-5; 8 bases agree with TRBD1. Germline values: CDR1 SGHDN, CDR2 FVKESK. With 6 bases clipped from V and 5 bases from J, the junction kept 26 bases outside the gene matches. This CDR3 has 20 residues. This chain's CDR3 is CASSSRPPVRDRSAEETQYF. The CDR3 nucleotides are TGTGCCAGCAGTAGCCGACCCCCCGTCCGGGACAGGTCTGCGGAGGAGACCCAGTACTTC.

The chain joins TRBV13 to TRBJ2-7; the D gene is possibly TRBD1 (6 bases). This CDR3 has 14 amino acids. Germline V gives CDR1 PRHDT, CDR2 FYEKMQ (reference sequence). V was cut by 2 bases and J by 2 bases, with 10 bases left in between. CDR3 protein: CASSLPGQTYEQYF. The CDR3 nucleotides read TGTGCCAGCAGCTTACCGGGACAAACCTACGAGCAGTACTTC.